This T cell receptor (beta chain) was observed in a study of blood T cell repertoires in COVID-19. In the source study's methods: Amplifying reference gene primers gave estimates of nucleated cell counts. Here immunoSEQ multiplex PCR was the method, and the copy in TCRdb shows in-frame clones only, minus some. The DNA was the basis for D and trimming; V, J and clone size are from that table. Among around 140,000 clones, approximately 90% were seen once, and the ten largest hold around 1.6%. Germline CDR1 and CDR2: SGHNT and YYREEE (reference sequence). This CDR3 has 15 residues. V was clipped by 4 bases and J by 6 bases; unmatched bases: 12.

The receptor's source is a human donor in a cohort sampled during active COVID-19. The V and J genes are TRBV5-4 and TRBJ1-2, with TRBD1 matching over 7 bases. Sequences were obtained from peripheral blood. The CDR3 is CASSVDTSGGNGYTF. CDR3 DNA sequence: TGTGCCAGCAGCGTAGACACCTCAGGGGGTAATGGCTACACCTTC. The whole variable domain, remainder taken from reference TRBV5-4 and TRBJ1-2, is ETGVTQSPTHLIKTRGQQVTLRCSSQSGHNTVSWYQQALGQGPQFIFQYYREEENGRGNFPPRFSGLQFPNYSSELNVNALELDDSALYLCASSVDTSGGNGYTFGSGTRLTVV.